The 5 T cell receptor beta chains reported below all come from one sample, sequenced in a study of cytomegalovirus exposure and HLA in healthy donors. Assay used: immunoSEQ multiplex PCR; TCRdb lists only in-frame clones, some missing. Counted here are around 260,000 clones, around 90% occurring once; the ten biggest clones make up roughly 3%. Sequencing was performed on PBMCs. The receptors shown here come from a woman in her 30s in good health and CMV-seronegative.

The genes are TRBV6-5 and TRBJ2-1; TRBD1 aligns across 7 bases. Germline V gene data show CDR1 as MNHEY and CDR2 as SVGAGI. V gave up 4 bases and J gave up 0 bases; unmatched junction bases: 3. The CDR3 extends over 15 amino acids. CDR3 region: CASSSDRSSYNEQFF. DNA for the CDR3: TGTGCCAGCAGTTCGGACAGGAGCTCCTACAATGAGCAGTTCTTC.

The DNA for the CDR3 is TGCGCCAGCAGCCAAGGGGGACAGATTAATGAAAAACTGTTTTTT. It encodes CASSQGGQINEKLFF. This sequence joins TRBV4-1 and TRBJ1-4, with 7 bases matching TRBD1. The V and J ends lost 1 base and 4 bases, in that order; junction bases with no gene match: 3. The CDR3 has 15 amino acids. CDR1 MGHRA and CDR2 YSYEKL come from the germline V gene.

This rearrangement joins TRBV20-1 to TRBJ2-7, with D possibly being TRBD2 (6 bases). The CDR3 totals 11 residues. Germline V gene sequence: CDR1 DFQATT, CDR2 SNEGSKA (reference sequence). The CDR3 DNA is TGCAGCGGAGGGGACTCCTACGAGCAGTACTTC. Translation: CSGGDSYEQYF.

CDR3 sequence: CATKGLDEQFF. For the CDR3, the DNA is TGTGCCACCAAAGGCCTCGATGAGCAGTTCTTC. The chain carries TRBV15 and TRBJ2-1; no definite D call. The CDR3 sequence is 11 residues long. CDR1 LNHNV and CDR2 YYDKDF come from the germline V gene (reference sequence). Trimming cost V 7 bases and J 8 bases, with 9 bases left between them.

The V gene is TRBV7-6, the J gene TRBJ2-7; 8 bases line up with TRBD1. Germline values: CDR1 SGHVS, CDR2 FNYEAQ. This CDR3 contains 16 residues. With V trimmed by 5 bases and J by 2 bases, 11 bases remained unmatched. The CDR3 spells CASSPLTGQVTYEQYF. Written as DNA, the CDR3 is TGTGCCAGCAGCCCACTCACGGGACAGGTGACCTACGAGCAGTACTTC. The variable domain in full, completed from reference TRBV7-6 and TRBJ2-7, reads GAGVSQSPRYKVTKRGQDVALRCDPISGHVSLYWYRQALGQGPEFLTYFNYEAQQDKSGLPNDRFSAERPEGSISTLTIQRTEQRDSAMYRCASSPLTGQVTYEQYFGPGTRLTVT.